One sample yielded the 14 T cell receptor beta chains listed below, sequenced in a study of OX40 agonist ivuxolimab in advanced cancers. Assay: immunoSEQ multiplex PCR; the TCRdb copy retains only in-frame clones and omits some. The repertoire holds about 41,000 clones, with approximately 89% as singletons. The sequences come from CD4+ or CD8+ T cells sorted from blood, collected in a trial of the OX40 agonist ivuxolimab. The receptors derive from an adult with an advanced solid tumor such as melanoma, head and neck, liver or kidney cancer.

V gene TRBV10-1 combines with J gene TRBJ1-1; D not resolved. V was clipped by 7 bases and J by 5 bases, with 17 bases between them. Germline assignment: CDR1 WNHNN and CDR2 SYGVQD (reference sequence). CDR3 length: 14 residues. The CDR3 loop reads CASNDGSSGTEAFF. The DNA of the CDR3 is TGCGCCAGCAATGACGGGTCCTCGGGAACTGAAGCTTTCTTT.

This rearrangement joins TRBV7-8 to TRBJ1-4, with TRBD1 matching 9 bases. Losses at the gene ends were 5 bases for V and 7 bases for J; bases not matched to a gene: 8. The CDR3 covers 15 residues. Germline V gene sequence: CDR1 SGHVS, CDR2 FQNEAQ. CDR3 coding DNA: TGTGCCAGCAGCCCGCTGGGGACAGGGAGTGAAAAACTGTTTTTT. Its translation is CASSPLGTGSEKLFF.

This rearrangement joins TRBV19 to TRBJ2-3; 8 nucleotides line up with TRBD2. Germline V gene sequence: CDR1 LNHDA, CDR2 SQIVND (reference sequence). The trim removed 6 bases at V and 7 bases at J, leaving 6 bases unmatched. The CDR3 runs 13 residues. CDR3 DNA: TGTGCCAGTAGGCCGGGAGGGAGGTATACGCAGTATTTT. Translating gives CASRPGGRYTQYF.

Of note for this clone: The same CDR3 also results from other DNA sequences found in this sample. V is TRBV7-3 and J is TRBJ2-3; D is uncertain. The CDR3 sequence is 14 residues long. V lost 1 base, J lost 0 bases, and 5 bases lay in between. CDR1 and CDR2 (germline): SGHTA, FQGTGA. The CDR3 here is CASSLMGSTDTQYF. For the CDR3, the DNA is TGTGCCAGCAGCTTAATGGGCAGCACAGATACGCAGTATTTT. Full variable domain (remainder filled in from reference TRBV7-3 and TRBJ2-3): GAGVSQTPSNKVTEKGKYVELRCDPISGHTALYWYRQSLGQGPEFLIYFQGTGAADDSGLPNDRFFAVRPEGSVSTLKIQRTERGDSAVYLCASSLMGSTDTQYFGPGTRLTVL.

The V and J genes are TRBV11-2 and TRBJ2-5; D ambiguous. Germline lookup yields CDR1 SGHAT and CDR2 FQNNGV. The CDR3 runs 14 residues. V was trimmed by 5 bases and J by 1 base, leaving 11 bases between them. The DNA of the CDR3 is TGTGCCAGCAGCCTACAGAGGCTCCAAGAGACCCAGTACTTC. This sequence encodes CASSLQRLQETQYF.

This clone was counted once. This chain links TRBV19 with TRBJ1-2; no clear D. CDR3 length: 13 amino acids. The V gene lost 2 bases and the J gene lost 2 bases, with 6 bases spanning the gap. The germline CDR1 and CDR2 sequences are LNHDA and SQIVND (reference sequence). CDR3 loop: CASSIRENYGYTF. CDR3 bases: TGTGCCAGTAGTATAAGGGAGAACTATGGCTACACCTTC.

DNA of the CDR3: TGTGCCAGTAGTATACCTGAATATACGGGACAGAACTATGGCTACACCTTC. Translated: CASSIPEYTGQNYGYTF. The rearrangement links TRBV19 to TRBJ1-2; 7 bases fit TRBD1. The CDR3 runs to 17 residues. Trimming at V came to 2 bases and at J to 2 bases, leaving 11 bases not matched to a gene. The germline V gene has CDR1 LNHDA and CDR2 SQIVND (reference sequence).

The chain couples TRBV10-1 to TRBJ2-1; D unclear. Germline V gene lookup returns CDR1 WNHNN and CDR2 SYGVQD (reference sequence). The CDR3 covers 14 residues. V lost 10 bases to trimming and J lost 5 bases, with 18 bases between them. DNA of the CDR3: TGCGCCACAGTGGGTACCACAGCAGACAATGAGCAGTTCTTC. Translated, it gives CATVGTTADNEQFF.

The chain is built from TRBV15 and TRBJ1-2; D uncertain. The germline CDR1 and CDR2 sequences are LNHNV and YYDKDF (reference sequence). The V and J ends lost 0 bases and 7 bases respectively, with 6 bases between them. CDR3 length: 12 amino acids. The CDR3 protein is CATSRDGFGYTF. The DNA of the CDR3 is TGTGCCACCAGCAGAGATGGGTTTGGCTACACCTTC. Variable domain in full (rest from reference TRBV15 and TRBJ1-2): DAMVIQNPRYQVTQFGKPVTLSCSQTLNHNVMYWYQQKSSQAPKLLFHYYDKDFNNEADTPDNFQSRRPNTSFCFLDIRSPGLGDTAMYLCATSRDGFGYTFGSGTRLTVV.

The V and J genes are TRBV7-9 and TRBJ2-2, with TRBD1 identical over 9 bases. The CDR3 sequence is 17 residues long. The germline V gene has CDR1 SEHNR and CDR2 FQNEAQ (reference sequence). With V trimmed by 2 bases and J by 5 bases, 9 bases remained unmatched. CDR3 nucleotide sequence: TGTGCCAGCAGCTTAATAACAGGGGGCGTGCGGACCGGGGAGCTGTTTTTT. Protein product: CASSLITGGVRTGELFF.

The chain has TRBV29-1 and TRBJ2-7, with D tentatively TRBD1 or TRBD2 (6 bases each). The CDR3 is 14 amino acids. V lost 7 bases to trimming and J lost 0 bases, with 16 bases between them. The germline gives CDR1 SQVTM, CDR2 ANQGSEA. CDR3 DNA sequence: TGCAGCGCCGGCCTGGGGGGCATCTCCTACGAGCAGTACTTC. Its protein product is CSAGLGGISYEQYF.

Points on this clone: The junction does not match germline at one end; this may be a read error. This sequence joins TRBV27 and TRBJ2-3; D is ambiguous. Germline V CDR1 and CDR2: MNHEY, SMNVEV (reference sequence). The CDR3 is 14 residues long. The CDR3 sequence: CVSSLSDSTDTQYF. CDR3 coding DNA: TGTGTCAGCAGTTTATCGGACAGCACAGATACGCAGTATTTT.

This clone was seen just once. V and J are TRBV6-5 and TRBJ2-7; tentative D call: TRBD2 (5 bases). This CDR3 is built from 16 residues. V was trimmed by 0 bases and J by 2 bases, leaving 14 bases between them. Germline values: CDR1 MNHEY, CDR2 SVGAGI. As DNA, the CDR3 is TGTGCCAGCAGTTACTCGAAACTAGGTTCCACCTACGAGCAGTACTTC. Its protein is CASSYSKLGSTYEQYF.

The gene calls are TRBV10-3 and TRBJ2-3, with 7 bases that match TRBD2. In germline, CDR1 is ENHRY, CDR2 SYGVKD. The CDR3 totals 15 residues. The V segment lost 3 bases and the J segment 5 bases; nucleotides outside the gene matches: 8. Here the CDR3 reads CAISESSGSGDTQYF. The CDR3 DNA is TGTGCCATCAGTGAATCTAGCGGTTCAGGAGATACGCAGTATTTT.